Given below is one T cell receptor beta chain in context. As yet, its antigen is unknown. CDR3 length: 15 amino acids. Looked up from germline, CDR1 is KGHSH and CDR2 is LQKENI. V lost 4 bases and J lost 3, with 14 bases in between. This specimen comes from a study of shared clonotypes between healthy human individuals. Libraries were prepared by immunoSEQ multiplex PCR; TCRdb keeps only in-frame clonotypes and omits some of them. The table lists 1,400,000 or so clones, 98% to 99% of them singletons, with around 0.38% in the top ten. Study observations and caveats: Naive subsets tended to show greater estimated richness than memory subsets. A limitation of the genetic and exposure-history diversity represented arose from few donors.

Sequenced sample: naive CD4+ T cells sorted from blood. The subset denotes: CD45RA+ positively selected. The chain couples TRBV18 to TRBJ2-3; D tentatively fits TRBD1 or TRBD2 (6 bases each). The receptor was derived from a man younger than 45 in good health. The CDR3 region is CASSLGGVSTDTQYF. CDR3 coding DNA: TGTGCCAGCTCACTGGGGGGCGTGAGTACAGATACGCAGTATTTT.